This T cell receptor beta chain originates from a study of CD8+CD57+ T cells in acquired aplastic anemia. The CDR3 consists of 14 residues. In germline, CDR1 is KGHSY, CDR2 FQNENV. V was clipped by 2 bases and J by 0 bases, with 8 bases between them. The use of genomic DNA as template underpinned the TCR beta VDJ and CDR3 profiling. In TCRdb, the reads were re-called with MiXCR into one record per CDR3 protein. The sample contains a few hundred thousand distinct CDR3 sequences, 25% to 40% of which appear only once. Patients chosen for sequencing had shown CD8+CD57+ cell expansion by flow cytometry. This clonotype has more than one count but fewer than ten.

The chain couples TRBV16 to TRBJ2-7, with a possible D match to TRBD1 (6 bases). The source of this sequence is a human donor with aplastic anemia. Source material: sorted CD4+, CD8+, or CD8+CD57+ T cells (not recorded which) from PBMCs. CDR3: CASSQTGTSYEQYF. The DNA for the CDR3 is TGTGCCAGCAGCCAAACAGGGACCTCCTACGAGCAGTACTTC.